The rows below give T cell receptor beta chains drawn from one sample of a study of CD8+ T cells in alopecia areata. The protocol was immunoSEQ multiplex PCR, while the TCRdb copy is restricted to in-frame clones and leaves out a portion. Found here are about 190,000 clones, roughly three fifths of them singletons; the top ten hold 0.65% to 0.7%. This specimen was CD4+ T cells sorted from blood, taken at week 4, from a patient treated with tofacitinib. These receptors originate from a human donor with alopecia areata. The CDR3 runs from the conserved cysteine through the conserved F or W. D genes are given only for firm matches. The size field is filled for only some rows; it gives once, few, many or a size class.

size: .
V: TRBV29-1
J: TRBJ2-7
D: .
DNA: TGCAGCGCCCGAGGCGGCACCAGCGGCTACGAGCAGTACTTC
CDR3: CSARGGTSGYEQYF

size: .
V: TRBV29-1
J: TRBJ1-1
D: .
DNA: TGCAGCGCCGACCATACCAACACTGAAGCTTTCTTT
CDR3: CSADHTNTEAFF

size: .
V: TRBV20-1
J: TRBJ2-5
D: .
DNA: TGCAGTGCTAGGACCGGGGAGACCCAGTACTTC
CDR3: CSARTGETQYF

size: .
V: TRBV7-9
J: TRBJ2-5
D: .
DNA: TGTGCCAGCAGCTTAGGAGGCGGGGAGACCCAGTACTTC
CDR3: CASSLGGGETQYF

size: .
V: TRBV27
J: TRBJ2-1
D: .
DNA: TGTGCCAGCAGTTTGGAGGCGCGGTATGAGCAGTTCTTC
CDR3: CASSLEARYEQFF

size: .
V: TRBV25-1
J: TRBJ2-3
D: .
DNA: TGTGCCAGCAGTGACACCTTCTACACAGATACGCAGTATTTT
CDR3: CASSDTFYTDTQYF

size: .
V: TRBV23-1
J: TRBJ2-7
D: TRBD1
DNA: TGCGCCAGCAGTCAGAGTGGACAGGGAGCGTGCGAGCAGTACTTC
CDR3: CASSQSGQGACEQYF

size: .
V: TRBV18
J: TRBJ2-5
D: .
DNA: TGTGCCAGCTCACCAGGTGGAGAGACCCAGTACTTC
CDR3: CASSPGGETQYF

size: .
V: TRBV5-4
J: TRBJ2-5
D: .
DNA: TGTGCCAGCAGCCGTAAACTAGCAGAACAAGAGACCCAGTACTTC
CDR3: CASSRKLAEQETQYF

size: .
V: TRBV29-1
J: TRBJ2-1
D: TRBD2
DNA: TGCAGCGTCTCACTAGCGGTACGGTGGGGTGAGCAGTTCTTC
CDR3: CSVSLAVRWGEQFF

size: .
V: TRBV28
J: TRBJ2-5
D: .
DNA: TGTGCCAGCAGTTTAGGGGGGCGGCAAGAGACCCAGTACTTC
CDR3: CASSLGGRQETQYF

size: .
V: TRBV9
J: TRBJ1-1
D: TRBD1
DNA: TGTGCCAGCAGCGTAGTAGGGGACAGGGGGTCTGAAGCTTTCTTT
CDR3: CASSVVGDRGSEAFF

size: .
V: TRBV6-5
J: TRBJ2-7
D: TRBD2
DNA: TGTGCCAGCAAGGGGACTAGCAAGGGGGAGGAGCAGTACTTC
CDR3: CASKGTSKGEEQYF

size: .
V: TRBV7-9
J: TRBJ1-2
D: .
DNA: TGTGCCAGCAGCTTAATCCGACCAGGCCCCTATGGCTACACCTTC
CDR3: CASSLIRPGPYGYTF

size: few
V: TRBV30
J: TRBJ2-2
D: TRBD2
DNA: TGTGCCTGGAGTGTACTAGCGGGAGCGGGGGAGCTGTTTTTT
CDR3: CAWSVLAGAGELFF

size: once
V: TRBV23-1
J: TRBJ2-3
D: TRBD1
DNA: TGCGCCAGCAGTCAATGGGGGCTGGGACAGGGGACAGATACGCAGTATTTT
CDR3: CASSQWGLGQGTDTQYF

size: .
V: TRBV2
J: TRBJ2-5
D: TRBD1
DNA: TGTGCCAGCAGTAGTGACAGGGGCCGGTACCAAGAGACCCAGTACTTC
CDR3: CASSSDRGRYQETQYF

size: .
V: TRBV4-1
J: TRBJ2-2
D: .
DNA: TGCGCCAGCAGCCATGTCACAGGGTTCGACACCGGGGAGCTGTTTTTT
CDR3: CASSHVTGFDTGELFF

size: .
V: TRBV29-1
J: TRBJ1-2
D: .
DNA: TGCAGCGTTGCTAGGTCGGACTATGGCTACACCTTC
CDR3: CSVARSDYGYTF

size: .
V: TRBV28
J: TRBJ2-7
D: .
DNA: TGTGCCAGCAGCCCACCGACAGCCGGGCAACGGGAGCAGTACTTC
CDR3: CASSPPTAGQREQYF

size: .
V: TRBV7-8
J: TRBJ1-5
D: .
DNA: TGTGCCAGCAGCTTAGTGCCCCGGGGCAGGAGCAATCAGCCCCAGCATTTT
CDR3: CASSLVPRGRSNQPQHF

size: .
V: TRBV25-1
J: TRBJ2-5
D: .
DNA: TGTGCCAGCAGCTCGAGGGGCCAAGAGACCCAGTACTTC
CDR3: CASSSRGQETQYF

size: .
V: TRBV29-1
J: TRBJ2-3
D: .
DNA: TGCAGCGTTGAACGCGACCTCCTCGAGCGAGGTACGCAGTATTTT
CDR3: CSVERDLLERGTQYF

size: .
V: TRBV5-4
J: TRBJ2-5
D: TRBD2
DNA: TGTGCCAGCAGCCTGGGAGGTAGCGGGAGGGCCCCACGGAGGGAGACCCAGTACTTC
CDR3: CASSLGGSGRAPRRETQYF

size: few
V: TRBV30
J: TRBJ1-1
D: .
DNA: TGTGCCTGGAGTGTAGGAAAGGGGTCTTGGAACACTGAAGCTTTCTTT
CDR3: CAWSVGKGSWNTEAFF

size: .
V: TRBV29-1
J: TRBJ1-1
D: .
DNA: TGCAGCGTGCGGGACGGACGAGAGAGCGCTGAAGCTTTCTTT
CDR3: CSVRDGRESAEAFF

size: .
V: TRBV29-1
J: TRBJ1-1
D: .
DNA: TGCAGCGGGCAAGACACTGAAGCTTTCTTT
CDR3: CSGQDTEAFF

size: .
V: TRBV2
J: TRBJ1-4
D: .
DNA: TGTGCCAGCAGCCACAAGGATAGCGCCGCTAATGAAAAACTGTTTTTT
CDR3: CASSHKDSAANEKLFF

size: .
V: TRBV5-1
J: TRBJ2-1
D: TRBD1
DNA: TGCGCCAGCAGGTCCACAGGGGCTAGCTCCTACAATGAGCAGTTCTTC
CDR3: CASRSTGASSYNEQFF

size: .
V: TRBV11-2
J: TRBJ2-5
D: TRBD1
DNA: TGTGCCAGCAGGTGGACAGGGGGCAAAAAGACCCAGTACTTC
CDR3: CASRWTGGKKTQYF

size: .
V: TRBV4-2
J: TRBJ2-5
D: .
DNA: TGTGCCAGCAGCTTGGCCAGGCCAGAGACCCAGTACTTC
CDR3: CASSLARPETQYF

size: once
V: TRBV29-1
J: TRBJ2-3
D: .
DNA: TGCAGCGTTGAAGGCCAGACTGGCACAGATACGCAGTATTTT
CDR3: CSVEGQTGTDTQYF

size: .
V: TRBV5-1
J: TRBJ2-3
D: .
DNA: TGCGCCAGCAGCTTTGGGGGCGCGACAGATACGCAGTATTTT
CDR3: CASSFGGATDTQYF

size: .
V: TRBV30
J: TRBJ1-1
D: .
DNA: TGTGCCTGGAGTGTAGTGAGAGGAGGAGCTTTCTTT
CDR3: CAWSVVRGGAFF

size: .
V: TRBV29-1
J: TRBJ2-7
D: .
DNA: TGCAGCGTTGCCCGAACCGGGACCGACTCCTACGAGCAGTACTTC
CDR3: CSVARTGTDSYEQYF

size: .
V: TRBV29-1
J: TRBJ1-1
D: TRBD1
DNA: TGCAGCGTGGACACTGACAGGGCCACTGAAGCTTTCTTT
CDR3: CSVDTDRATEAFF

size: .
V: TRBV20-1
J: TRBJ2-1
D: TRBD2
DNA: TGCAGTGCTGGGGGAGGGTATGAGCAGTTCTTC
CDR3: CSAGGGYEQFF

size: few
V: TRBV30
J: TRBJ2-5
D: .
DNA: TGTGCCTGGAGTGTTCCACGGGCGTACCAAGAGACCCAGTACTTC
CDR3: CAWSVPRAYQETQYF

size: .
V: TRBV10-3
J: TRBJ2-7
D: .
DNA: TGTGCCATCAGTGGACAGGGAGGCTACGAGCAGTACTTC
CDR3: CAISGQGGYEQYF

size: .
V: TRBV18
J: TRBJ1-1
D: .
DNA: TGTGCCAGCTCATTAGGCGGGGAGAACACTGAAGCTTTCTTT
CDR3: CASSLGGENTEAFF

size: .
V: TRBV30
J: TRBJ1-2
D: TRBD1
DNA: TGTGCCTGGAGAGATGACAGGGGGTATGGCTACACCTTC
CDR3: CAWRDDRGYGYTF

size: .
V: TRBV7-7
J: TRBJ2-5
D: .
DNA: TGTGCCAGCAGCCCCCCGGGTAGCGCTAAAGAGACCCAGTACTTC
CDR3: CASSPPGSAKETQYF

size: once
V: TRBV29-1
J: TRBJ1-2
D: .
DNA: TGCAGCGTTGAAGGCGGCCATGAGGGCTACACCTTC
CDR3: CSVEGGHEGYTF

size: .
V: TRBV14
J: TRBJ1-1
D: .
DNA: TGTGCCAGCAGCCAAGGCCCGCGGACTGAAGCTTTCTTT
CDR3: CASSQGPRTEAFF

size: .
V: TRBV5-1
J: TRBJ2-7
D: .
DNA: TGCGCCAGCAGCTTGTCTCCAGGAGAAACCGGGGAGCAGTACTTC
CDR3: CASSLSPGETGEQYF

size: few
V: TRBV19
J: TRBJ2-5
D: TRBD2
DNA: TGTGCCAGTAGTCCTCCTAGCGGGAGGAAGGAGACCCAGTACTTC
CDR3: CASSPPSGRKETQYF

size: .
V: TRBV27
J: TRBJ2-7
D: TRBD1
DNA: TGTGCCAGCACCCGATCCGGGACAGAATCCTACGAGCAGTACTTC
CDR3: CASTRSGTESYEQYF

size: .
V: TRBV7-6
J: TRBJ1-1
D: TRBD1
DNA: TGTGCCAGCAGCCCTGGGACAGGGGGAACTGAAGCTTTCTTT
CDR3: CASSPGTGGTEAFF

size: .
V: TRBV29-1
J: TRBJ2-3
D: .
DNA: TGCAGCGTTAGGGACGGGACAGATACGCAGTATTTT
CDR3: CSVRDGTDTQYF